This T cell receptor (beta chain) is from a study of blood T cell repertoires in COVID-19. Across the whole study: COVID-19 samples from acute and convalescent phases originated in the United States, Italy and Spain. T cells, B-cell-depleted T cells, or PBMCs supplied cDNA or gDNA.

The germline V gene encodes CDR1 SNHLY and CDR2 FYNNEI. The CDR3 runs 16 residues. Trimming cost V 4 bases and J 0 bases, with 13 bases left between them. Per the original data handling: Estimation of nucleated cell counts was performed using reference gene primer amplification. Clones were read by immunoSEQ multiplex PCR, and TCRdb kept only the in-frame ones, dropping some. V and J calls and clone size come straight from that table; D and trimming were deduced from the DNA. The table records some 69,000 clones, over 80% of them present only once. The chain recombines TRBV2 with TRBJ1-3, with D hard to call. This TCR came from a man aged 80 or over with active or convalescent COVID-19. Sequenced sample: peripheral blood. The chain's CDR3 is CASSVKSVSSGNTIYF. Here the CDR3 DNA reads TGTGCCAGCAGTGTAAAATCCGTGAGCTCTGGAAACACCATATATTTT. The full variable domain, rest sourced from reference TRBV2 and TRBJ1-3, is EPEVTQTPSHQVTQMGQEVILRCVPISNHLYFYWYRQILGQKVEFLVSFYNNEISEKSEIFDDQFSVERPDGSNFTLKIRSTKLEDSAMYFCASSVKSVSSGNTIYFGEGSWLTVV.